This T cell receptor beta chain came from a study of CXCR4 blockade with PD-1 therapy in pancreatic cancer (dated by TCRdb to 2018 to 2020). Background for the entire study: The study analyzed resected pancreatic ductal adenocarcinoma using both multiplex immunohistochemistry and TCRbeta immunosequencing, alongside ex vivo slice culture that tested PD-1 and CXCR4 blockade. To assess intratumoral heterogeneity, two geographically distinct regions from each of roughly 6 tumors were TCR-sequenced.

As for this clone: The antigen it recognizes is unknown. Base qualities were left out, and no much larger clone turns up one base away.

The immunoSEQ Assay at Adaptive Biotechnologies was used to immunosequence TCRbeta CDR3 regions from the extracted DNA. The original pipeline was this. To measure the absolute abundance of each unique TCRbeta CDR3, the sequences were collapsed and filtered. Clonality was calculated as 1 minus Pielou's evenness, with only productive in-frame rearrangements included in the computation. For regional overlap, the top 100 nucleotide rearrangements were followed across paired samples, and the Morisita index was used to compare paired samples against unrelated samples. Convergence of nucleotide rearrangements onto identical amino acid sequences was assessed with the immunoSEQ Rearrangement Details tool. TCRdb limited this immuneACCESS table to in-frame rearrangements with V and J called. A share of clones is missing; checked studies link under half to unresolved V genes, and the rest is unexplained. V and J calls plus clone size are reproduced from that table; the DNA served to infer D and trimming. The sample has some 1,800 clones on record, more than 40% of them singletons. The ten largest account for around 17% of the sample.

Trimming takes 6 bases from V and 10 bases from J, and the germline ends sit 18 bases apart. The germline V gene gives CDR1 as MNHGY and CDR2 as SAAAGT. The CDR3 numbers 13 residues from cysteine through phenylalanine. Only the CDR3 DNA is retained, 39 bases long and in frame from the first base. The study at large found these results: Tumors had clonal expansion, with a mean productive clonality of around 0.15 compared with under 0.055 in healthy blood, yet clonality showed no correlation with survival. The frequency of each amino acid clone correlated strongly with the number of distinct nucleotide rearrangements encoding that clone, suggesting convergent selection driven by common tumor antigens. Because only TCRbeta chains were sequenced, true antigen-specificity overlap among convergent dominant clones remained unconfirmed while awaiting paired alpha-beta single-cell sequencing.

None of the patients whose archived tumor blocks were used had received neoadjuvant therapy prior to resection. In the preserved-tissue arm of the study, about 30 surgical resection samples from over 20 previously untreated pancreatic ductal adenocarcinoma patients were used. DNA for the resection arm was extracted from ten 5-micron curls of FFPE tumor cut next to the multiplex immunohistochemistry slide. The source is a human donor with pancreatic ductal adenocarcinoma. The chain links TRBV6-8 with TRBJ2-5; perhaps TRBD2 is the D gene, with 6 bases matching. The sequenced sample was tumor tissue. The CDR3 protein sequence reads: CASSGTPHGGQYF. The nucleotide sequence is given as TGTGCCAGCAGCGGGACTCCCCATGGGGGCCAGTACTTC.